A selection of T cell receptor beta chains follows, all from one sample in a study of tumor and adjacent non-tumor tissue in lung cancer. TCRdb reanalysed the multiplex PCR reads using MiXCR and keeps one entry per CDR3 protein. Of approximately 76,000 distinct CDR3 sequences detected, roughly 70% appear once; the ten largest clones hold around 13%. The sequencing sample was made of lung tumor tissue. The receptors come from a woman aged 70-85 years with non-small cell lung cancer. CDR3s include the opening cysteine and the closing phenylalanine or tryptophan. Each record gives: V gene, D gene, J gene, clone size, CDR3 protein, CDR3 DNA. The D gene is left open where the match is weak. The size entry is marked missing in some rows and otherwise reads once, few, many or a size class.

v_call: TRBV5-1; d_call: .; j_call: TRBJ2-1; clone_size: many; cdr3_aa: CASSPGGGEIYNEQFF; cdr3_nt: TGCGCCAGCAGCCCCGGAGGGGGGGAAATCTACAATGAGCAGTTCTTC
v_call: TRBV29-1; d_call: TRBD2; j_call: TRBJ2-1; clone_size: .; cdr3_aa: CSLGGASGSDGEQFF; cdr3_nt: TGCAGCCTAGGAGGGGCTAGCGGGTCGGACGGTGAGCAGTTCTTC
v_call: TRBV6-6; d_call: .; j_call: TRBJ2-7; clone_size: .; cdr3_aa: CARVPMGQGGSYEQYF; cdr3_nt: TGTGCCAGAGTCCCCATGGGGCAGGGTGGATCCTACGAGCAGTACTTC
v_call: TRBV29-1; d_call: TRBD1; j_call: TRBJ1-1; clone_size: .; cdr3_aa: CSVPGTGAGKNTEAFF; cdr3_nt: TGCAGCGTGCCGGGGACAGGGGCGGGGAAGAACACTGAAGCTTTCTTT
v_call: TRBV29-1; d_call: .; j_call: TRBJ2-5; clone_size: .; cdr3_aa: CSVLGQPAQETQYF; cdr3_nt: TGCAGCGTTCTGGGGCAGCCGGCCCAAGAGACCCAGTACTTC
v_call: TRBV29-1; d_call: TRBD1; j_call: TRBJ1-1; clone_size: .; cdr3_aa: CSVVDRGTNTEAFF; cdr3_nt: TGCAGCGTTGTCGACAGGGGGACGAACACCGAAGCTTTCTTT
v_call: TRBV20-1; d_call: TRBD1; j_call: TRBJ2-7; clone_size: once; cdr3_aa: CSVEPGQHYEQYF; cdr3_nt: TGCAGTGTAGAACCGGGACAGCACTACGAGCAGTACTTC
v_call: TRBV11-1; d_call: TRBD2; j_call: TRBJ2-1; clone_size: .; cdr3_aa: CASSSPLTGGSHNEQFF; cdr3_nt: TGTGCCAGCAGCTCCCCCTTAACGGGAGGTTCCCACAATGAGCAGTTCTTC
v_call: TRBV6-6; d_call: .; j_call: TRBJ1-1; clone_size: once; cdr3_aa: CASSSSASTEVFF; cdr3_nt: TGTGCCAGCAGTTCATCAGCCAGCACTGAAGTTTTCTTT
v_call: TRBV20-1; d_call: .; j_call: TRBJ2-1; clone_size: .; cdr3_aa: CNELSGPELNEQFF; cdr3_nt: TGCAATGAGCTCAGCGGGCCCGAACTCAATGAGCAATTCTTC
v_call: TRBV7-9; d_call: .; j_call: TRBJ2-1; clone_size: .; cdr3_aa: CASSFHGTSYNEQFF; cdr3_nt: TGTGCCAGCAGCTTCCACGGCACTTCCTACAATGAGCAGTTCTTC
v_call: TRBV6-6; d_call: TRBD2; j_call: TRBJ2-3; clone_size: .; cdr3_aa: CTSRDAGGAHADTQYF; cdr3_nt: TGTACCAGCCGCGACGCGGGGGGAGCACATGCAGATACGCAGTATTTT
v_call: TRBV30; d_call: .; j_call: TRBJ2-1; clone_size: many; cdr3_aa: CAWSLGGKQFF; cdr3_nt: TGTGCCTGGAGTCTGGGGGGCAAGCAGTTCTTC
v_call: TRBV28; d_call: TRBD1; j_call: TRBJ1-1; clone_size: .; cdr3_aa: CVSRTGWDTKAFF; cdr3_nt: TGTGTCAGCAGGACAGGGTGGGACACTAAAGCTTTCTTT
v_call: TRBV30; d_call: TRBD1; j_call: TRBJ1-1; clone_size: many; cdr3_aa: CAWNLGQVNTEAFF; cdr3_nt: TGTGCCTGGAACCTGGGACAGGTAAACACTGAAGCTTTCTTT
v_call: TRBV6-1; d_call: .; j_call: TRBJ2-3; clone_size: .; cdr3_aa: CASSELFMRVWSQYF; cdr3_nt: TGTGCCAGCAGTGAATTGTTTATGAGGGTGTGGTCCCAGTATTTT
v_call: TRBV9; d_call: .; j_call: TRBJ2-7; clone_size: .; cdr3_aa: CASSVDLGSYEQYF; cdr3_nt: TGTGCCAGCAGCGTAGACCTGGGCTCCTACGAGCAGTACTTC
v_call: TRBV29-1; d_call: .; j_call: TRBJ2-1; clone_size: .; cdr3_aa: CNGSLSSEHGYNEQFF; cdr3_nt: TGCAACGGGAGCCTCTCTAGCGAGCATGGGTACAATGAGCAGTTCTTC
v_call: TRBV12-3/TRBV12-4; d_call: TRBD2; j_call: TRBJ2-1; clone_size: .; cdr3_aa: CASSGLADTSYNVQFF; cdr3_nt: TGTGCCAGTAGTGGGCTAGCGGACACTTCCTACAATGTGCAGTTCTTC
v_call: TRBV28; d_call: TRBD2; j_call: TRBJ2-3; clone_size: once; cdr3_aa: CASEREDTGTQYF; cdr3_nt: TGTGCCAGCGAGCGGGAGGACACAGGAACGCAGTATTTT
v_call: TRBV28; d_call: .; j_call: TRBJ1-5; clone_size: many; cdr3_aa: CASKPPNSNQPQHF; cdr3_nt: TGTGCCAGCAAACCCCCGAATAGCAATCAGCCCCAGCATTTT
v_call: TRBV10-2; d_call: .; j_call: TRBJ1-1; clone_size: many; cdr3_aa: CASLRQNTEAFF; cdr3_nt: TGCGCCAGCCTCCGACAGAACACTGAAGCTTTCTTT
v_call: TRBV6-1; d_call: .; j_call: TRBJ1-2; clone_size: .; cdr3_aa: CASRGSAYGCTF; cdr3_nt: TGTGCCAGCAGAGGGTCGGCATATGGCTGCACCTTC
v_call: TRBV11-3; d_call: .; j_call: TRBJ2-2; clone_size: .; cdr3_aa: CISSPHQSTPNTGELFF; cdr3_nt: TGTATCAGCAGCCCCCATCAATCGACACCGAACACCGGGGAGCTGTTTTTT
v_call: TRBV11-1; d_call: .; j_call: TRBJ2-3; clone_size: .; cdr3_aa: CASANPLTDTHYF; cdr3_nt: TGTGCCAGCGCCAACCCCCTCACAGATACGCATTATTTT
v_call: TRBV4-1; d_call: .; j_call: TRBJ2-2; clone_size: .; cdr3_aa: CTSSSRDEDTGDLFF; cdr3_nt: TGCACCAGCAGTTCTCGGGACGAAGACACCGGGGACCTGTTTTTT
v_call: TRBV28; d_call: .; j_call: TRBJ1-5; clone_size: .; cdr3_aa: CASSLRNPAGGSDNQPQHF; cdr3_nt: TGTGCCAGCAGTTTAAGGAATCCTGCCGGGGGTTCGGACAATCAGCCCCAGCATTTT
v_call: TRBV5-4; d_call: .; j_call: TRBJ2-2; clone_size: .; cdr3_aa: CASSLGLGGHGELFF; cdr3_nt: TGTGCCAGCAGCTTAGGACTGGGGGGCCACGGGGAGCTGTTTTTT
v_call: TRBV7-9; d_call: .; j_call: TRBJ2-6; clone_size: .; cdr3_aa: CATNGPSGYSGDNVLTF; cdr3_nt: TGTGCCACCAACGGGCCTAGCGGTTACTCTGGGGACAACGTCCTGACTTTT
v_call: TRBV28; d_call: TRBD1; j_call: TRBJ1-2; clone_size: many; cdr3_aa: CATGTGFLYGYTF; cdr3_nt: TGTGCCACCGGGACAGGGTTTTTGTATGGCTACACCTTC
v_call: TRBV6-2/TRBV6-3; d_call: .; j_call: TRBJ2-5; clone_size: once; cdr3_aa: CASSYRKGSICETQYF; cdr3_nt: TGTGCCAGCAGTTACAGGAAGGGGTCGATATGTGAGACCCAGTACTTC
v_call: TRBV28; d_call: .; j_call: TRBJ2-1; clone_size: .; cdr3_aa: CASSLSPLDNQQFF; cdr3_nt: TGTGCCAGCAGTTTATCCCCCTTAGACAATCAGCAGTTCTTC
v_call: TRBV5-6; d_call: .; j_call: TRBJ2-3; clone_size: .; cdr3_aa: CVSSPTDEPSTDTQYF; cdr3_nt: TGTGTCAGCAGCCCGACGGATGAACCGAGCACAGATACGCAGTATTTT
v_call: TRBV20-1; d_call: .; j_call: TRBJ2-7; clone_size: once; cdr3_aa: CSARDLVGREQYF; cdr3_nt: TGCAGTGCTAGAGATCTTGTAGGAAGGGAGCAGTACTTC
v_call: TRBV11-2; d_call: .; j_call: TRBJ1-1; clone_size: once; cdr3_aa: CTSSSHALGQQREAFF; cdr3_nt: TGTACCAGCAGCTCACACGCATTGGGGCAACAACGGGAAGCTTTCTTT
v_call: TRBV29-1; d_call: TRBD2; j_call: TRBJ2-1; clone_size: .; cdr3_aa: CSVGGTSGSDGEQTF; cdr3_nt: TGCAGCGTTGGAGGGACTAGCGGGTCGGACGGTGAGCAGACCTTC
v_call: TRBV6-1; d_call: .; j_call: TRBJ2-3; clone_size: few; cdr3_aa: CASSSMHSLGAGTQYF; cdr3_nt: TGTGCCAGCAGTTCTATGCACTCGCTGGGGGCTGGTACGCAGTACTTT
v_call: TRBV5-5; d_call: TRBD1; j_call: TRBJ2-1; clone_size: .; cdr3_aa: CASSSGQVSYNEQLF; cdr3_nt: TGTGCCAGCAGTTCTGGACAGGTCTCCTACAATGAGCAGTTATTC
v_call: TRBV28; d_call: TRBD1; j_call: TRBJ2-2; clone_size: .; cdr3_aa: CASCSAGTGIGVELFF; cdr3_nt: TGTGCCAGCTGTTCCGCCGGGACAGGGATCGGCGTGGAGCTGTTTTTT
v_call: TRBV12-3/TRBV12-4; d_call: .; j_call: TRBJ2-1; clone_size: medium-sized; cdr3_aa: CASSLGHRQEQFF; cdr3_nt: TGTGCCAGCAGTTTAGGGCACAGGCAAGAGCAGTTCTTC